This T cell receptor beta chain was identified during a study of T cell repertoires in cytomegalovirus infection. Study-wide background: In public TCR beta signatures, there were indications of both CMV infection and matching HLA type. Whole-study results and caveats: It was HLA-C-restricted CMV-specific TCR beta clonotypes that dominated the response ex vivo. The cumulative frequency of public TCR beta families distinguished individuals who carried CMV together with the relevant HLA.

TCRdb reprocessed the reads via MiXCR and lists one record per CDR3 protein. The data hold about 530,000 distinct CDR3 sequences, with around 27% observed a single time. With V trimmed by 2 bases and J by 5 bases, 5 bases remained unmatched. Germline V gene sequence: CDR1 SGHDN, CDR2 FVKESK. The CDR3 consists of 15 residues. Worth noting for this clonotype: What it binds is not known.

The origin of this receptor is a human donor in good health (CMV status not recorded). Some clones in this sample may be carry-over from other donors' samples. The genes are TRBV14 and TRBJ2-7; 11 bases line up with TRBD2. The sequenced sample consisted of PBMCs. The CDR3 reads CASSQLSGRGNEQYF. The CDR3 nucleotides are TGTGCCAGCAGCCAACTTAGCGGGAGGGGAAACGAGCAGTACTTC.